This T cell receptor (beta chain) was identified in a study of shared clonotypes between healthy human individuals. General study points: Naive subsets generally had larger estimated richness than memory subsets. Having only a few donors restricted how much genetic and exposure-history diversity was captured.

Assay runs were performed at deep level. TCRdb keeps only in-frame clones here, not all; method: immunoSEQ multiplex PCR. Of around 2.5 million clones listed, 93% were seen once; the top ten hold around 0.37%. Note on this clone: Its antigen is unidentified.

Trimming stripped 3 bases from V and 9 bases from J, with 15 bases between. CDR1 and CDR2 from the germline V gene are KGHSH and LQKENI. This CDR3 is built from 14 residues. This clonotype was obtained from a man between 18 and 29 years old in good health. Some clones in this sample may be carry-over from other donors' samples. The chain has TRBV18 and TRBJ2-1, with D possibly matching TRBD2 (7 bases). The sample taken for sequencing was naive CD4+ T cells from PBMCs. Subset in this sample: CD45RA+ positively selected. CDR3 nucleotides: TGTGCCAGCTCACCGGGAACAGGGAGGGGTGAGCAGTTCTTC. Protein product: CASSPGTGRGEQFF.